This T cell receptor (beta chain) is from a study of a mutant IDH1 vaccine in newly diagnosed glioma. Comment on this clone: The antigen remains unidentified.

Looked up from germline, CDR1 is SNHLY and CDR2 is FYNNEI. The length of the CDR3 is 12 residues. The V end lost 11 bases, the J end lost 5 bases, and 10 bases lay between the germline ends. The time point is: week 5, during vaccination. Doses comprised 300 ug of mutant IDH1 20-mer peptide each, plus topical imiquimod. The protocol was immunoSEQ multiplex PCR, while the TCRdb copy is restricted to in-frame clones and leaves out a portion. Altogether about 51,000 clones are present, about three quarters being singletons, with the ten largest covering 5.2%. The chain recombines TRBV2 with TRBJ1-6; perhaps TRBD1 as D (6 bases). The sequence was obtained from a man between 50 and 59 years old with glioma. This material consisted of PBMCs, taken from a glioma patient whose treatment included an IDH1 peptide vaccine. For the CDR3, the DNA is TGTGCCTCTCGGACAGATAATTCACCCCTCCACTTT. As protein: CASRTDNSPLHF. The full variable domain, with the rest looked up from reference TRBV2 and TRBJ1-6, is EPEVTQTPSHQVTQMGQEVILRCVPISNHLYFYWYRQILGQKVEFLVSFYNNEISEKSEIFDDQFSVERPDGSNFTLKIRSTKLEDSAMYFCASRTDNSPLHFGNGTRLTVT.